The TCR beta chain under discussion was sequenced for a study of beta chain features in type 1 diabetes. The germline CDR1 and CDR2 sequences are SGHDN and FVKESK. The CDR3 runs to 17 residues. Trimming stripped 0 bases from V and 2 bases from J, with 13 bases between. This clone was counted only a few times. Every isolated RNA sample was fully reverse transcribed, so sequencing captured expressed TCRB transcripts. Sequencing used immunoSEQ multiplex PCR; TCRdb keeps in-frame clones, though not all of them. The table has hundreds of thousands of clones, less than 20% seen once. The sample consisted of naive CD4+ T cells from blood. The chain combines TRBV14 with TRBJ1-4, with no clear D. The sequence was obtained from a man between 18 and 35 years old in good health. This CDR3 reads CASSQDLGFVTNEKLFF. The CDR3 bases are TGTGCCAGCAGCCAAGATTTGGGTTTCGTGACTAATGAAAAACTGTTTTTT.